These T cell receptor beta chains were read from a single sample in a study of graft-versus-host responses after intestinal transplantation. Their antigens are not known. Produced via immunoSEQ multiplex PCR; TCRdb's table is partial and in-frame only. The sample consists of roughly 93,000 clones, about nine tenths of them appearing once. Specimen: unstimulated CD8+ T cells sorted from spleen or lymph node cells, collected before transplant. The receptors come from a human donor who was the organ donor for an intestinal transplant. Both conserved end residues are part of each CDR3. D genes are given only for firm matches. Clone size appears in some rows only: once, few, many, or a class for an expanded clone.

14,-,-,TRBV5-5,TRBJ2-2,TGTGCCAGCAGCCGTACAGGGATGACCGGGGAGCTGTTTTTT,CASSRTGMTGELFF
15,-,-,TRBV9,TRBJ2-1,TGTGCCAGCAGCGTAAGGGGGGGGCCGAACAATGAGCAGTTCTTC,CASSVRGGPNNEQFF
12,-,-,TRBV6-1,TRBJ1-1,TGTGCCAGCCCTAAATCGGGCACTGAAGCTTTCTTT,CASPKSGTEAFF
16,-,TRBD2,TRBV4-3,TRBJ2-2,TGCGCCAGCAGCCAAGGAGCGGGGGGAGGCACCGGGGAGCTGTTTTTT,CASSQGAGGGTGELFF
11,few,-,TRBV5-4,TRBJ1-1,TGTGCCAGCCGAGGGAACACTGAAGCTTTCTTT,CASRGNTEAFF
14,-,-,TRBV6-6,TRBJ1-1,TGTGCCAGCGGGGGGGAGGGATTCCCCGGGAAAGCTTTCTTT,CASGGEGFPGKAFF
14,-,TRBD1,TRBV14,TRBJ2-3,TGTGCCAGTTCCGGGACAGGGTTAGCAGATACGCAGTATTTT,CASSGTGLADTQYF
14,-,TRBD1,TRBV9,TRBJ2-2,TGTGCCAGCAGTGGGACAGGGGTTATCGGGGAGCTGTTTTTT,CASSGTGVIGELFF
15,-,TRBD1,TRBV27,TRBJ1-1,TGTGCCAGCAGTCCTCAGACAGGGCCGAACACTGAAGCTTTCTTT,CASSPQTGPNTEAFF
16,-,-,TRBV5-1,TRBJ2-7,TGCGCCAGCAGCCCACACCATAGGACGGGATCCTACGAGCAGTACTTC,CASSPHHRTGSYEQYF
15,once,TRBD2,TRBV6-6,TRBJ2-1,TGTGCCAGCACCCCGACTAGCGGACCATACAATGAGCAGTTCTTC,CASTPTSGPYNEQFF
12,-,-,TRBV9,TRBJ2-1,TGTGCCAGCAGGGGGCGGGGCACCGAGCAGTTCTTC,CASRGRGTEQFF
15,-,TRBD1,TRBV4-1,TRBJ1-5,TGCGCCAGCAGCCAACCTGGGACAGGGGATCAGCCCCAGCATTTT,CASSQPGTGDQPQHF
13,once,-,TRBV7-2,TRBJ2-7,TGTGCCAGCAGCGCGACTAGACCCTACGAGCAGTACTTC,CASSATRPYEQYF
13,once,-,TRBV4-3,TRBJ2-1,TGCGCCAGCAGCCCGAGGCCTAGCAGGGAGCAGTTCTTC,CASSPRPSREQFF
15,-,-,TRBV4-2,TRBJ2-7,TGTGCCAGCAGCCAATTGGACCGTCCCGCGGGGGAGCAGTACTTC,CASSQLDRPAGEQYF
12,-,-,TRBV27,TRBJ1-1,TGTGCCAGCAGGTTCGGAGGGACTGAAGCTTTCTTT,CASRFGGTEAFF
15,-,-,TRBV2,TRBJ1-6,TGTGCCAGCAGGGGAGATATAGACGGGAGTTCACCCCTCCACTTT,CASRGDIDGSSPLHF
15,-,-,TRBV6-1,TRBJ1-1,TGTGCCAGCAAACTCAGCCGGGGGGTAAACACTGAAGCTTTCTTT,CASKLSRGVNTEAFF
17,-,-,TRBV13,TRBJ1-2,TGTGCCAGCAGCTTTAGTGGGGGGGGATCGGTGGAGTATGGCTACACCTTC,CASSFSGGGSVEYGYTF
15,-,-,TRBV16,TRBJ2-7,TGTGCCAGCAGCCAATCCGGGGGACAGTCCTACGAGCAGTACTTC,CASSQSGGQSYEQYF
16,once,-,TRBV5-8,TRBJ2-7,TGTGCCAGCAGCTTGGGGACAGGGAGGGTCTTGTACGAGCAGTACTTC,CASSLGTGRVLYEQYF
19,-,TRBD2,TRBV7-8,TRBJ2-1,TGTGCCAGCAGCTTAAGTCGGATCCTAGCGGGGATCCCTGACAATGAGCAGTTCTTC,CASSLSRILAGIPDNEQFF
17,-,TRBD1,TRBV7-9,TRBJ2-5,TGTGCCAGCAGCTTAGGGGTCGCCCCTCGGACAGGGCCCGTCCAGTACTTC,CASSLGVAPRTGPVQYF
13,-,TRBD1,TRBV19,TRBJ2-7,TGTGCCAGTAGAGGACAGGAACACTACGAGCAGTACTTC,CASRGQEHYEQYF
14,-,-,TRBV19,TRBJ1-1,TGTGCCAGTAGTATAGAGGGGGCTGGGACTGAAGCTTTCTTT,CASSIEGAGTEAFF
13,-,TRBD1,TRBV11-2,TRBJ2-1,TGTGCCAGCAGCAGACAGGGGGCAAATGAGCAGTTCTTC,CASSRQGANEQFF
13,-,TRBD2,TRBV5-1,TRBJ2-7,TGCGCCAGCAGCTTTCGGGGGGGTTACGAGCAGTACTTC,CASSFRGGYEQYF
15,-,-,TRBV13,TRBJ1-1,TGTGCCAGCAGCTTAGTTCCGGGGGAGATACGCGAAGCTTTCTTT,CASSLVPGEIREAFF
15,-,-,TRBV7-9,TRBJ1-2,TGTGCCAGCAGCTACTCCGGGACACGGATCTATGGCTACACCTTC,CASSYSGTRIYGYTF
16,once,-,TRBV9,TRBJ2-3,TGTGCCAGCAGCCCCGAGGGCGGGATATCCACAGATACGCAGTATTTT,CASSPEGGISTDTQYF
14,once,-,TRBV5-5,TRBJ2-7,TGTGCCAGCAGCGGTGACGGGAGCGCCTACGAGCAGTACTTC,CASSGDGSAYEQYF
16,-,-,TRBV4-1,TRBJ2-2,TGCGCCAGCAGCCAAGACGAGGGAATTTACACCGGGGAGCTGTTTTTT,CASSQDEGIYTGELFF
15,-,-,TRBV9,TRBJ2-3,TGTGCCAGCAGCGTAGGAGGGTCGTTCACAGATACGCAGTATTTT,CASSVGGSFTDTQYF
13,-,-,TRBV7-9,TRBJ1-1,TGTGCCAGCAGCTTAGTGACTCCTCCTGAAGCTTTCTTT,CASSLVTPPEAFF
14,-,TRBD1,TRBV12-5,TRBJ1-1,TGTGCTAGTGGTTTCGGTGGGACAGCTTCTGAAGCTTTCTTT,CASGFGGTASEAFF
17,-,TRBD1,TRBV27,TRBJ2-7,TGTGCCAGCAGTGTACCCCCTCAGGGGGCTGTACCCTACGAGCAGTACTTC,CASSVPPQGAVPYEQYF
15,-,TRBD2,TRBV28,TRBJ2-3,TGTGCCAGCAGTTTAAGACTAGCGAGCACAGATACGCAGTATTTT,CASSLRLASTDTQYF
15,-,TRBD2,TRBV2,TRBJ2-1,TGTGCCAGCAGTGAGGGGACTAGCGGGTACAATGAGCAGTTCTTC,CASSEGTSGYNEQFF
15,-,-,TRBV7-9,TRBJ2-5,TGTGCCAGCAGCTCCCGTACGGGGGTCCAAGAGACCCAGTACTTC,CASSSRTGVQETQYF
15,-,-,TRBV25-1,TRBJ2-7,TGTGCCAGCAGTGATAGTGGACACAGCTCCTACGAGCAGTACTTC,CASSDSGHSSYEQYF
14,-,-,TRBV11-2,TRBJ2-7,TGTGCCAGCAGCTTAGTCCAGGGATCCTACGAGCAGTACTTC,CASSLVQGSYEQYF
15,-,-,TRBV4-1,TRBJ2-7,TGCGCCAGCAGCCAGATGCCCGGGAGCTCCTACGAGCAGTACTTC,CASSQMPGSSYEQYF
15,-,TRBD1,TRBV4-1,TRBJ2-7,TGCGCCAGCAGCCAAGGTGGACAGGGTGGATGGGAGCAGTACTTC,CASSQGGQGGWEQYF
15,-,TRBD2,TRBV4-3,TRBJ2-1,TGCGCCAGCAGCCGAATAGCGGGGGGGAACAATGAGCAGTTCTTC,CASSRIAGGNNEQFF
14,-,-,TRBV5-6,TRBJ2-5,TGTGCCAGCAGCGTGAGCGGGTCTGGGGAGACCCAGTACTTC,CASSVSGSGETQYF
14,-,TRBD2,TRBV19,TRBJ2-1,TGTGCCAGTGCTGCCGGGGGGTTGTACAATGAGCAGTTCTTC,CASAAGGLYNEQFF
14,-,-,TRBV4-1,TRBJ2-3,TGCGCCAGCAGCCAAGATCCCAGGCCAGATACGCAGTATTTT,CASSQDPRPDTQYF
16,-,TRBD1,TRBV5-1,TRBJ2-7,TGCGCCAGCAGCTTGGGCGACAGGGGCATCTCCTACGAGCAGTACTTC,CASSLGDRGISYEQYF
11,-,TRBD1,TRBV4-3,TRBJ1-4,TGCGCCAGCAGCCAAGGACAGGGGTTGTTTTTT,CASSQGQGLFF
13,-,-,TRBV7-3,TRBJ1-1,TGTGCCAGCAGCCCCGGGGGGAACACTGAAGCTTTCTTT,CASSPGGNTEAFF
11,-,-,TRBV29-1,TRBJ2-2,TGCAGCGTTGGAGTTTCCGGGGAGCTGTTTTTT,CSVGVSGELFF
17,-,-,TRBV9,TRBJ2-1,TGTGCCAGCAGCGTAGGTTCATGGAGGGTGGCTACTATGGGGCAGTTCTTC,CASSVGSWRVATMGQFF
16,-,-,TRBV7-9,TRBJ1-5,TGTGCCAGCAGCTTAGCAGGCGTCGGCGCTCGGGAGCCCCAGCATTTT,CASSLAGVGAREPQHF